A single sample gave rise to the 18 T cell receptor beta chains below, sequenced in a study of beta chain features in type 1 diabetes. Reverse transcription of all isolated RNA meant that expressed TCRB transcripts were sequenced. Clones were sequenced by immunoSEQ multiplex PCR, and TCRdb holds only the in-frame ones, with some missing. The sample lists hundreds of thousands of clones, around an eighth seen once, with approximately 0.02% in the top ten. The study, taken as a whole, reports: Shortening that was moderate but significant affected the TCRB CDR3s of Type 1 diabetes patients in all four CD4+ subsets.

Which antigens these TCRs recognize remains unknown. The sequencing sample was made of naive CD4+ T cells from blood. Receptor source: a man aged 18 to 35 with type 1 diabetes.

Here the CDR3 DNA reads TGTGCCAGCTCACCGCCCGGGACAGGTCCCGAGCAGTACTTC. It encodes CASSPPGTGPEQYF. V and J are TRBV18 and TRBJ2-7; 8 bases fit TRBD1. Germline trimming cut 3 bases from V and 6 bases from J; bases unmatched to any gene: 7. From germline, CDR1 is KGHSH and CDR2 LQKENI. The length of the CDR3 is 14 residues. The variable domain in full, completed from reference TRBV18 and TRBJ2-7, reads NAGVMQNPRHLVRRRGQEARLRCSPMKGHSHVYWYRQLPEEGLKFMVYLQKENIIDESGMPKERFSAEFPKEGPSILRIQQVVRGDSAAYFCASSPPGTGPEQYFGPGTRLTVT.

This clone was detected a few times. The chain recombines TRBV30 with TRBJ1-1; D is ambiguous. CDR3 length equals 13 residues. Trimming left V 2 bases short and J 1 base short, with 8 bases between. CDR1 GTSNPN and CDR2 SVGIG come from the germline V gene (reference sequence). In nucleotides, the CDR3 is TGTGCCTGGAGTAATAGACAGAACACTGAAGCTTTCTTT. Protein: CAWSNRQNTEAFF.

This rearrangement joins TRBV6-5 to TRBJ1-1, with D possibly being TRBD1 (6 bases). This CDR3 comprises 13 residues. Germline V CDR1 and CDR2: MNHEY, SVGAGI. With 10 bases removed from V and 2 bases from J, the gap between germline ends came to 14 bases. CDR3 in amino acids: CATLGHLNTEAFF. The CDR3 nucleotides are TGTGCCACCTTGGGACACCTTAACACTGAAGCTTTCTTT.

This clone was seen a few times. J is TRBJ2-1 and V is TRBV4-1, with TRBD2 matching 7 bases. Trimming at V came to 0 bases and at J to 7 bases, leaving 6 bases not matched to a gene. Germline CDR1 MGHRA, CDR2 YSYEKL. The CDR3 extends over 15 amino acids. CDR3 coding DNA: TGCGCCAGCAGCCAAGAAGGGGAGGGTTGGAATGAGCAGTTCTTC. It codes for CASSQEGEGWNEQFF.

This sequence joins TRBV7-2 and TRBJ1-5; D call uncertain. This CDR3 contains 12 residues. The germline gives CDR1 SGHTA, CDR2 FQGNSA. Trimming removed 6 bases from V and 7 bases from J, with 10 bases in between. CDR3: CASSQDFQPQHF. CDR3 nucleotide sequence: TGTGCCAGCAGTCAGGACTTCCAGCCCCAGCATTTT.

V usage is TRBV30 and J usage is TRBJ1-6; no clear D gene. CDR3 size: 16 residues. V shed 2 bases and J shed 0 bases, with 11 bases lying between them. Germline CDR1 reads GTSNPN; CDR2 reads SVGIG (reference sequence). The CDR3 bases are TGTGCCTGGAGTACCCTACAAAGCTCCTATAATTCACCCCTCCACTTT. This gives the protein CAWSTLQSSYNSPLHF.

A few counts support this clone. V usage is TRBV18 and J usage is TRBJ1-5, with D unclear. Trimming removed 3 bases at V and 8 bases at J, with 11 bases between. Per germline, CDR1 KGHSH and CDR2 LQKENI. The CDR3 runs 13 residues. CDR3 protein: CASSPRLGEPQHF. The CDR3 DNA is TGTGCCAGCTCACCCCGCCTCGGAGAGCCCCAGCATTTT.

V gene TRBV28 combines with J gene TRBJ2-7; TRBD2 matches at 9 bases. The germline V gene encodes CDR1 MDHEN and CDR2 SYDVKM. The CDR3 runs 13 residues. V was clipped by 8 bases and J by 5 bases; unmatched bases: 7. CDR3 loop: CASLAGEVNEQYF. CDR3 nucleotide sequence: TGTGCCAGCTTAGCGGGGGAAGTGAACGAGCAGTACTTC.

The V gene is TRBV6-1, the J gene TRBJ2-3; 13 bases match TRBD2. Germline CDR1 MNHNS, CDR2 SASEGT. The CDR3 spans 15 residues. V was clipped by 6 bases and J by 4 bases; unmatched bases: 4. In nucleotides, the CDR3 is TGTGCCAGCAGACTAGCGGGGGGGCCCCCAGATACGCAGTATTTT. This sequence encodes CASRLAGGPPDTQYF.

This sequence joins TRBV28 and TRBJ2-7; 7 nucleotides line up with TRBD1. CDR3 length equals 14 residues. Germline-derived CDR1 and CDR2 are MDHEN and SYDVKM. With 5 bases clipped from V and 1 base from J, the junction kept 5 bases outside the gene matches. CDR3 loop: CASSPPTGSYEQYF. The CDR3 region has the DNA TGTGCCAGCAGTCCACCGACAGGGTCCTACGAGCAGTACTTC.

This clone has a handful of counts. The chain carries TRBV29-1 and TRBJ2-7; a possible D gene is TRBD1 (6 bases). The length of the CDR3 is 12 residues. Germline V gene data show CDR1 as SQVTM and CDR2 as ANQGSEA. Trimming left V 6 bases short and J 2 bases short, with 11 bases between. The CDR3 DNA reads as TGCAGCGTGGGCAGGGGAACCTACGAGCAGTACTTC. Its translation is CSVGRGTYEQYF.

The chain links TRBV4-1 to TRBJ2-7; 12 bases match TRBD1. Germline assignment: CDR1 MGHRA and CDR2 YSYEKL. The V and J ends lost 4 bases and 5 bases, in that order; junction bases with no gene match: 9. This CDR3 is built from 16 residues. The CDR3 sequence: CASSPVPGTGGHEQYF. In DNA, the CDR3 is TGCGCCAGCAGCCCGGTTCCCGGGACAGGGGGCCACGAGCAGTACTTC.

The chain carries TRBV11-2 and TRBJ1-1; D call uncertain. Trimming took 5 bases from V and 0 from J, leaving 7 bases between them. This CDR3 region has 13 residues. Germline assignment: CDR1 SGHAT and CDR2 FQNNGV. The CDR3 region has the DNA TGTGCCAGCAGCCCAAGGATGAACACTGAAGCTTTCTTT. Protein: CASSPRMNTEAFF.

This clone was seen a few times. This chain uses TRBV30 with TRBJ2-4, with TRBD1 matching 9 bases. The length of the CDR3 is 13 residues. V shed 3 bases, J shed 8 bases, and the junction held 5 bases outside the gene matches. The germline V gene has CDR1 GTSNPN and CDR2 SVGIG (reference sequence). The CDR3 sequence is CAWRGTGRDIQYF. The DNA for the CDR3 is TGTGCCTGGAGGGGGACAGGGAGGGACATTCAGTACTTC.

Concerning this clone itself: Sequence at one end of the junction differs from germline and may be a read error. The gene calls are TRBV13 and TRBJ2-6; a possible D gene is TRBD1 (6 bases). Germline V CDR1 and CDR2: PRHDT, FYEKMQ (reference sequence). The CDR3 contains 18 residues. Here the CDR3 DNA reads TGTGCCACGAACCCGCTCGACAGGCTAAACTCTGGGGCCAACGTCCTGGCTTTC. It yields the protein CATNPLDRLNSGANVLAF.

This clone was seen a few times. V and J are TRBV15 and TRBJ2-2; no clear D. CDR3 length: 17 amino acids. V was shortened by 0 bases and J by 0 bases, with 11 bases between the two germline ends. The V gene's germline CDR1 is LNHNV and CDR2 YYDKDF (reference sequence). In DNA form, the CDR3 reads TGTGCCACCAGCAGAGATCTCGGAGACCCGAACACCGGGGAGCTGTTTTTT. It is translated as CATSRDLGDPNTGELFF.

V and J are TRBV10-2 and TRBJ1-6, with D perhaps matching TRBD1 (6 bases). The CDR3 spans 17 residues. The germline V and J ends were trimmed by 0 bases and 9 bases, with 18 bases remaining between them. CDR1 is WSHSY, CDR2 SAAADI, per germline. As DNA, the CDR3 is TGCGCCAGCAGTGAGTCGGGGGGCTCAACCCGGAGTTCACCCCTCCACTTT. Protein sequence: CASSESGGSTRSSPLHF.

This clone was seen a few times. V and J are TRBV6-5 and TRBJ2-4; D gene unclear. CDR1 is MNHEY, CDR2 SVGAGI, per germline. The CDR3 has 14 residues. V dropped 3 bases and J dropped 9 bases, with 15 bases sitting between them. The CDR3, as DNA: TGTGCCAGCAGTTATCAAATGCGGAATGGCATTCAGTACTTC. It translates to CASSYQMRNGIQYF.